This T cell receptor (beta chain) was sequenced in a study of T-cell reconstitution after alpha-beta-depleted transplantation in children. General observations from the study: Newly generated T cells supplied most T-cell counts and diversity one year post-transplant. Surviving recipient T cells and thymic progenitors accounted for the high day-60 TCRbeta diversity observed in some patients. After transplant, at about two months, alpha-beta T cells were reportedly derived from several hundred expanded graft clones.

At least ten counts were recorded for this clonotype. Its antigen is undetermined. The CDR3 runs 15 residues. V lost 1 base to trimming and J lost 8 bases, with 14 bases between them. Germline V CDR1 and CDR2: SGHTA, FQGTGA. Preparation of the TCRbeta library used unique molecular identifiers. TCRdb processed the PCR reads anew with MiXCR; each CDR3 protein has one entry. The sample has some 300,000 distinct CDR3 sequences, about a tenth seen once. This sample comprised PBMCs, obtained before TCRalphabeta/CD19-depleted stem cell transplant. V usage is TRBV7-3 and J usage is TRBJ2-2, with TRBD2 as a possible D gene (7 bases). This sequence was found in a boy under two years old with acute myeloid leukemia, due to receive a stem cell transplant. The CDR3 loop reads CASSLSGGARGELFF. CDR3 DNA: TGTGCCAGCAGCTTAAGTGGGGGGGCCAGAGGGGAGCTGTTTTTT.